This TCR beta chain came from a study of T cells in Graves' hyperthyroidism and ophthalmopathy. Study overall: Sampling of peripheral blood happened at initial diagnosis, prior to any treatment.

This CDR3 has 18 amino acids. Unmatched junction bases numbered 3, after V lost 0 bases and J lost 0 bases. CDR1 and CDR2 from the germline V gene are MNHEY and SVGAGI. Isolation of PBMCs was performed on about 10 ml fresh peripheral blood. Researchers amplified the TCR beta CDR3 regions from RNA transcripts. The primer set for the first-round RT-PCR of the TCR CDR3 was HTBI. TCRdb ran MiXCR on the multiplex PCR reads and lists one entry per CDR3 protein. There are approximately 400,000 distinct CDR3 sequences in the sample; 15% to 19% occur only once, and roughly an eighth lies in the top ten. In its sample, this clonotype was seen a few times.

Sequenced: blood. The TCR sequence derives from a young woman with Graves' hyperthyroidism. This chain uses TRBV6-5 with TRBJ2-5; 14 nucleotides line up with TRBD2. CDR3 sequence: CASSYSGTSGRYQETQYF. The CDR3 nucleotides read TGTGCCAGCAGTTACTCTGGGACTAGCGGGAGATACCAAGAGACCCAGTACTTC.